Listed below are T cell receptor beta chains from one sample, sequenced in a study of cytomegalovirus exposure and HLA in healthy donors. Produced via immunoSEQ multiplex PCR; TCRdb's table is partial and in-frame only. The sample shows tens of thousands of clones, and around 2.1% sits with its ten largest clones. Sequenced input: PBMCs. These receptors all stem from a young woman in good health and CMV-seronegative. Each CDR3 is given with its conserved first and last residue. The order of the fields is J gene, V gene, D gene, CDR3 DNA, CDR3 protein. A D gene is named only where the DNA matches it firmly.

TRBJ1-1	TRBV5-1	NA	TGCGCCAGCAGCTTGGGGGCGTCCGCGGGGGCTTGGAACACTGAAGCTTTCTTT	CASSLGASAGAWNTEAFF
TRBJ2-3	TRBV4-2	TRBD2	TGTGCCAGCAGCCAAAGGATAACCGGGACTAGCGGGCCAGATACGCAGTATTTT	CASSQRITGTSGPDTQYF
TRBJ2-5	TRBV4-2	NA	TGTGCCAGCAGCCAAGCGCGGGGTTCACAAGAGACCCAGTACTTC	CASSQARGSQETQYF
TRBJ2-1	TRBV18	NA	TGTGCCAGCTCAACCCCGGGAGTAAATGAGCAGTTCTTC	CASSTPGVNEQFF
TRBJ1-2	TRBV15	NA	TGTGCCACCAGCAGAGTAATCCCAGGGGATGGCTACACCTTC	CATSRVIPGDGYTF
TRBJ1-2	TRBV18	NA	TGTGCCAGCTCTCCGCCGGGGGTCTCCTATGGCTACACCTTC	CASSPPGVSYGYTF
TRBJ1-1	TRBV28	NA	TGTGCCAGCAGTAGCCTTGGACTTAACACTGAAGCTTTCTTT	CASSSLGLNTEAFF
TRBJ2-1	TRBV19	TRBD1	TGTGCCAGTAGGCGCGGACAGGCCCTAATCAATGAGCAGTTCTTC	CASRRGQALINEQFF
TRBJ1-1	TRBV5-1	TRBD1	TGCGCCAGCAGCTTGGAGGGACAGGGTGTTACTGAAGCTTTCTTT	CASSLEGQGVTEAFF
TRBJ1-1	TRBV5-1	NA	TGCGCCAGCAGCTTGATGGGTTTGGAGGTCACTGAAGCTTTCTTT	CASSLMGLEVTEAFF
TRBJ2-1	TRBV6-6	NA	TGTGCCAGCAGTTTCCCCACCGGGACTTTGGATGAGCAGTTCTTC	CASSFPTGTLDEQFF